This entry lists 18 T cell receptor beta chains sequenced from one sample in a study of T cells in Graves' hyperthyroidism and ophthalmopathy. Amplified TCR beta CDR3 regions came from RNA transcripts. The study used the HTBI primer set for a first-round RT-PCR of the TCR CDR3. A single record per CDR3 protein comes from TCRdb applying MiXCR to the multiplex PCR reads. In the table there are roughly 420,000 distinct CDR3 sequences, about 15% of which are singletons. The source material was blood. The receptors stem from a young woman with Graves' hyperthyroidism.

This chain joins TRBV20-1 and TRBJ2-6; D gene ambiguous. Trimming took off 6 bases at V and 2 bases at J, with 14 bases between the two ends. CDR1 is DFQATT, CDR2 SNEGSKA, per germline (reference sequence). The CDR3 runs to 15 residues. The chain's CDR3 is CSAPPRGAGANVLTF. CDR3 DNA sequence: TGCAGTGCCCCTCCTCGTGGGGCTGGGGCCAACGTCCTGACTTTC.

The CDR3 here is CASSSGTGDLSPLHF. CDR3 bases: TGCGCCAGCAGCTCCGGGACAGGGGATTTGTCACCCCTCCACTTT. This chain links TRBV5-1 with TRBJ1-6; 10 positions agree with TRBD1. Germline V gene lookup returns CDR1 SGHRS and CDR2 YFSETQ. The CDR3 has 15 amino acids. The V segment lost 3 bases and the J segment 10 bases; nucleotides outside the gene matches: 7.

Ten or more counts support this clonotype. The chain is built from TRBV18 and TRBJ2-5; D perhaps matches TRBD2 (5 bases). The CDR3 totals 14 residues. Per the germline V gene, CDR1 is KGHSH and CDR2 is LQKENI. The V end was cut by 3 bases, the J end by 4 bases, with 12 bases between. CDR3 nucleotide sequence: TGTGCCAGCTCACCGAGACATGGGAGAGAGACCCAGTACTTC. Its translation is CASSPRHGRETQYF. The full variable domain, in which reference TRBV18 and TRBJ2-5 provide the parts outside the CDR3, is NAGVMQNPRHLVRRRGQEARLRCSPMKGHSHVYWYRQLPEEGLKFMVYLQKENIIDESGMPKERFSAEFPKEGPSILRIQQVVRGDSAAYFCASSPRHGRETQYFGPGTRLLVL.

The J gene is TRBJ2-1, the V gene TRBV20-1; D is unresolved. Per the germline V gene, CDR1 is DFQATT and CDR2 is SNEGSKA (reference sequence). V gave up 1 base and J gave up 6 bases, with 7 bases separating them. CDR3 length: 12 residues. The CDR3 sequence is CSARADTNEQFF. The CDR3 DNA is TGCAGTGCTAGAGCTGATACCAATGAGCAGTTCTTC.

For this clonotype: A much larger clone lies a single base off, so this may be a read error. This sequence joins TRBV20-1 and TRBJ2-7; D unresolved. In germline, CDR1 is DFQATT, CDR2 SNEGSKA (reference sequence). This CDR3 is 12 amino acids long. V lost 4 bases, J lost 5 bases, and 12 bases lay in between. The CDR3: CSAIPLTHEQYF. The CDR3 coding sequence is TGCAGTGCTATCCCCCTGACCCACGAGCAGTACTTC.

The J gene is TRBJ1-3, the V gene TRBV28, with D tentatively TRBD1 (5 bases). Trimming removed 4 bases at V and 2 bases at J, with 9 bases between. The CDR3 is 14 residues long. The germline CDR1 and CDR2 sequences are MDHEN and SYDVKM. The CDR3 loop is CASSSSGTGNTIYF. CDR3 in DNA: TGTGCCAGCAGTTCATCAGGGACTGGAAACACCATATATTTT.

Ten or more counts support this clonotype. This chain uses TRBV5-1 with TRBJ1-4, with 12 bases matching TRBD1. The V gene end was trimmed by 3 bases and the J gene end by 3 bases; junction bases not matched to a gene: 12. Per the germline V gene, CDR1 is SGHRS and CDR2 is YFSETQ. The CDR3 is made up of 19 amino acids. The CDR3 protein is CASSSRGTGGLGANEKLFF. The CDR3 bases are TGCGCCAGCAGCTCACGGGGGACAGGGGGCCTTGGTGCTAATGAAAAACTGTTTTTT.

CDR3 nucleotide sequence: TGTGCCAGCAGCCCGAACAGGGGGCGGGCTCAAGAGACCCAGTACTTC. It codes for CASSPNRGRAQETQYF. The chain combines TRBV5-5 with TRBJ2-5; 9 nucleotides agree with TRBD1. V lost 4 bases and J lost 2; bases outside the gene matches: 9. This CDR3 is 16 amino acids long. The germline V gene encodes CDR1 SGHKS and CDR2 YYEKEE (reference sequence).

This clonotype was counted between two and nine times. The chain recombines TRBV7-9 with TRBJ2-2; D gene uncertain. The CDR3 runs 16 residues. The V end lost 4 bases, the J end lost 6 bases, and 18 bases lay between the germline ends. Germline assignment: CDR1 SEHNR and CDR2 FQNEAQ (reference sequence). CDR3 region: CASSSGSGVHAGELFF. The CDR3 region has the DNA TGTGCCAGCAGCTCAGGTTCTGGGGTACATGCCGGGGAGCTGTTTTTT.

This clonotype was counted between two and nine times. The chain has TRBV6-2 or TRBV6-3 and TRBJ1-1; D unresolved. V dropped 5 bases and J dropped 0 bases, with 10 bases sitting between them. The CDR3 loop spans 14 amino acids. The germline V gene has CDR1 MNHEY and CDR2 SVGEGT. CDR3: CASSPALLNTEAFF. The CDR3 DNA reads as TGTGCCAGCAGTCCCGCGCTTCTGAACACTGAAGCTTTCTTT.

This clonotype appeared many times. The chain carries TRBV7-2 and TRBJ2-7, with 8 positions matching TRBD1. This CDR3 has 14 amino acids. V was clipped by 5 bases and J by 7 bases; unmatched bases: 10. Germline V gives CDR1 SGHTA, CDR2 FQGNSA. CDR3 DNA: TGTGCCAGCAGCCCGTGGACAGGGCTGGGAGAGCAGTACTTC. Its protein product is CASSPWTGLGEQYF.

This clonotype showed up many times. The rearrangement links TRBV5-1 to TRBJ2-1, with a possible D match to TRBD1 (5 bases). CDR3 size: 16 residues. V was clipped by 0 bases and J by 3 bases, with 13 bases between them. Germline CDR1 reads SGHRS; CDR2 reads YFSETQ. As DNA, the CDR3 is TGCGCCAGCAGCTTGGCCAAGGACATCTTCTACAATGAGCAGTTCTTC. This sequence encodes CASSLAKDIFYNEQFF. Using reference TRBV5-1 and TRBJ2-1 for the parts outside the CDR3, the full variable domain is KAGVTQTPRYLIKTRGQQVTLSCSPISGHRSVSWYQQTPGQGLQFLFEYFSETQRNKGNFPGRFSGRQFSNSRSEMNVSTLELGDSALYLCASSLAKDIFYNEQFFGPGTRLTVL.

This sequence joins TRBV16 and TRBJ1-3, with D uncertain. CDR1 is KGHSY, CDR2 FQNENV, per germline. V was shortened by 0 bases and J by 6 bases, with 9 bases between the two germline ends. This CDR3 spans 14 amino acids. CDR3 residues: CASSQSPGVNTIYF. CDR3 nucleotides: TGTGCCAGCAGCCAATCTCCAGGAGTAAACACCATATATTTT.

The chain combines TRBV24-1 with TRBJ2-6; no clear D. V was clipped by 3 bases and J by 0 bases, with 14 bases between them. Germline V CDR1 and CDR2: KGHDR, SFDVKD. CDR3 size: 18 residues. The CDR3 here is CATSDAPGKSSGANVLTF. The CDR3 DNA reads TGTGCCACCAGTGATGCCCCAGGAAAAAGCTCTGGGGCCAACGTCCTGACTTTC.

This clonotype was recorded at least ten times. The chain recombines TRBV12-3 or TRBV12-4 with TRBJ1-5; D is undetermined. The CDR3 spans 16 residues. Deletions cut 0 bases from V and 5 bases from J, with 14 bases between. CDR3 residues: CASSLALGRWDQPQHF. Here the CDR3 DNA reads TGTGCCAGCAGTTTAGCGCTTGGACGGTGGGATCAGCCCCAGCATTTT.

This clonotype was counted many times. CDR3 loop: CASRPLMRTGIYLGNTIYF. DNA for the CDR3: TGTGCCAGCAGACCTTTAATGAGGACAGGGATATACCTTGGAAACACCATATATTTT. The gene calls are TRBV7-3 and TRBJ1-3; 8 bases are a match to TRBD1. Trimming removed 6 bases from V and 3 bases from J; junction bases left unmatched: 19. The germline V gene has CDR1 SGHTA and CDR2 FQGTGA. The CDR3 length is 19 residues.

This clonotype was seen only a few times. The gene calls are TRBV7-2 and TRBJ2-2; D is undetermined. V lost 0 bases to trimming and J lost 9 bases, with 2 bases between them. CDR3 length equals 11 residues. Germline V gives CDR1 SGHTA, CDR2 FQGNSA. The CDR3 region is CASSLARELFF. DNA for the CDR3: TGTGCCAGCAGCTTAGCAAGGGAGCTGTTTTTT.

V and J are TRBV6-1 and TRBJ2-1; D unresolved. CDR1 is MNHNS and CDR2 is SASEGT in the germline V gene. Trimming shortened V by 6 bases and J by 0 bases, and 18 bases separated the two germline ends. CDR3 length: 17 residues. In DNA, the CDR3 is TGTGCCAGCAGGGCCCCGGGCCGCCTTAGCTCCTACAATGAGCAGTTCTTC. Amino acid sequence: CASRAPGRLSSYNEQFF.